This T cell receptor (beta chain) was sequenced during a study of regulatory T cells in long-lasting Graves disease. Overall study results and limits: Newly diagnosed patients had higher TCR diversity than persistent Graves' patients did. Samples came from peripheral blood alone, without thyroid tissue.

This clonotype was detected ten times or more. Antigen specificity is unknown. Losses at the gene ends were 4 bases for V and 1 base for J; bases not matched to a gene: 21. The CDR3 is 19 amino acids. Germline-derived CDR1 and CDR2 are SQVTM and ANQGSEA. Time point here: newly diagnosed GD, antithyroid drugs for less than 3 months. The TCR library used RNA extracted from PBMCs. HTBI primers from iRepertoire and Arm-PCR of CDR3 regions yielded the TCR beta libraries. TCRdb independently ran MiXCR on the multiplex PCR reads; one entry per CDR3 protein. The sample consists of over 300,000 distinct CDR3 sequences, roughly a sixth of them appearing once.

This sequence was found in a female donor with Graves disease. The sample was peripheral blood mononuclear cells (PBMCs), taken at new diagnosis, from a patient treated with antithyroid drugs. The V call is TRBV29-1, the J call TRBJ1-2; 7 bases are shared with TRBD1. The CDR3 bases are TGCAGCGTTGTATTAACAGGGGATCCCTACAACGTCGATAACTATGGCTACACCTTC. It codes for CSVVLTGDPYNVDNYGYTF.